The present T cell receptor beta chain was sequenced within a study of regulatory T cells in long-lasting Graves disease. Study-wide background: Persistent Graves' disease denoted over 5 years of antithyroid drugs plus positive TSH receptor antibodies.

Time point described: persistent/refractory GD, antithyroid drugs over 5 years with positive TRAb. The TCR library was made from RNA extracted from PBMCs. The V end was cut by 4 bases, the J end by 10 bases, with 17 bases between. This CDR3 has 15 residues. From germline, CDR1 is MNHEY and CDR2 SVGAGI. Ten or more counts support this clonotype. Its antigen is as yet unknown. Combining iRepertoire HTBI primers with Arm-PCR of CDR3 regions, the authors built TCR beta libraries. MiXCR was run by TCRdb on the multiplex PCR reads, yielding one entry per CDR3 protein. The data contain hundreds of thousands of distinct CDR3 sequences, roughly 20% of them singletons. Study-wide findings and caveats: The study found lower TCR diversity in persistent Graves' patients than in newly diagnosed ones. Results may be inaccurate due to the small sample size.

The material sequenced was peripheral blood mononuclear cells (PBMCs), taken when the disease was refractory, from a patient treated with antithyroid drugs. This clonotype was sampled from a female donor with Graves disease. This chain links TRBV6-5 with TRBJ1-6; D may be TRBD1 (6 bases). This chain's CDR3 is CASSSPIQGRSPLHF. In nucleotides, the CDR3 is TGTGCCAGCAGTTCCCCCATACAGGGAAGGTCACCCCTCCACTTT.